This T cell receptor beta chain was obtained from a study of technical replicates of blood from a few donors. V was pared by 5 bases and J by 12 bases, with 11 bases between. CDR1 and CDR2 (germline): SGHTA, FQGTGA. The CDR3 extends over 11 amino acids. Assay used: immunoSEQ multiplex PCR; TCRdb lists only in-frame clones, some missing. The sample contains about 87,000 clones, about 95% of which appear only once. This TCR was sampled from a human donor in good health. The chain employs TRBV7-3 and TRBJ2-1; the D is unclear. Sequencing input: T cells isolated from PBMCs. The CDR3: CASSNSGRQFF. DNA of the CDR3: TGTGCCAGCAGCAATTCTGGGCGGCAGTTCTTC. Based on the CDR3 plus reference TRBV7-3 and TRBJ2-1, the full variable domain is GAGVSQTPSNKVTEKGKYVELRCDPISGHTALYWYRQSLGQGPEFLIYFQGTGAADDSGLPNDRFFAVRPEGSVSTLKIQRTERGDSAVYLCASSNSGRQFFGPGTRLTVL.